The 19 T cell receptor beta chains below were found in one sample sequenced in a study of response to subunit inactivated influenza vaccine. A single record per CDR3 protein comes from TCRdb applying MiXCR to the RT-PCR reads. The top ten clones hold approximately 6.5% of a sample with under 800,000 distinct CDR3 sequences, about 14% of them seen once. Sequencing was performed on PBMCs from blood, taken 14 to 15 days before vaccination. The source of these receptors is a man aged 50-60 years who received an inactivated influenza vaccine.

The genes are TRBV5-4 and TRBJ2-3, with 14 bases identical to TRBD2. Germline loops: CDR1 SGHNT, CDR2 YYREEE (reference sequence). The CDR3 spans 19 residues. The junction had 9 bases not matched to a gene; V was cut back by 3 bases and J by 0 bases. The CDR3 loop reads CASSYTGTSGGRSTDTQYF. The CDR3 DNA is TGTGCCAGCAGCTACACCGGGACTAGCGGGGGCCGAAGCACAGATACGCAGTATTTT.

This clonotype was seen a few times. The chain carries TRBV3-1 and TRBJ2-7, with D tentatively TRBD2 (5 bases). The V end was cut by 2 bases, the J end by 9 bases, with 14 bases between. CDR1 LGHDT and CDR2 YNNKEL come from the germline V gene (reference sequence). The CDR3 extends over 13 amino acids. CDR3 DNA sequence: TGTGCCAGCAGCCAAAGCGACGGGGTCGGGCAGTACTTC. Its translation: CASSQSDGVGQYF.

This clonotype was recorded a few times. The junction does not match germline at one end; this may be a read error. CDR3 protein: CMGQGRPDTQYF. CDR3 nucleotide sequence: TGCATGGGACAGGGGAGGCCAGATACGCAGTATTTT. The genes are TRBV7-9 and TRBJ2-3; 10 nucleotides line up with TRBD1. This CDR3 has 12 amino acids. Germline assignment: CDR1 SEHNR and CDR2 FQNEAQ (reference sequence).

This clonotype was seen a handful of times. The chain has TRBV7-8 and TRBJ1-4; D unresolved. Trimming shortened V by 3 bases and J by 0 bases, and 17 bases separated the two germline ends. This CDR3 region has 18 residues. Germline CDR1 is SGHVS and CDR2 is FQNEAQ. DNA of the CDR3: TGTGCCAGCAGCTTTGGGTTCGGGTTTTCCACAACTAATGAAAAACTGTTTTTT. The encoded protein is CASSFGFGFSTTNEKLFF.

This clonotype was seen only a few times. V gene TRBV12-3 or TRBV12-4 combines with J gene TRBJ2-4; no reliable D call. V shed 3 bases and J shed 0 bases, with 9 bases lying between them. The CDR3 is made up of 15 amino acids. The CDR3 loop reads CASSFRSLAKNIQYF. Here the CDR3 DNA reads TGTGCCAGCAGTTTTCGATCGTTAGCCAAAAACATTCAGTACTTC.

This clonotype was seen more than once but under ten times. The gene calls are TRBV14 and TRBJ2-2; 8 positions match TRBD1. The CDR3 has 23 amino acids. The germline V gene has CDR1 SGHDN and CDR2 FVKESK. Germline trimming cut 1 base from V and 1 base from J; bases unmatched to any gene: 23. The CDR3 sequence: CASSQGIRGVGQGRPGNTGELFF. The CDR3 bases are TGTGCCAGCAGCCAAGGAATTAGAGGAGTTGGACAGGGTCGCCCGGGGAACACCGGGGAGCTGTTTTTT.

This clonotype was detected a few times. V gene TRBV27 combines with J gene TRBJ1-1; D ambiguous. In germline, CDR1 is MNHEY, CDR2 SMNVEV (reference sequence). The CDR3 extends over 15 amino acids. The V end was cut by 4 bases, the J end by 1 base, with 13 bases between. The CDR3 sequence: CASSSLGRTNTEAFF. In DNA form, the CDR3 reads TGTGCCAGCAGTTCCCTCGGTAGAACGAACACTGAAGCTTTCTTT.

The V call is TRBV7-8, the J call TRBJ2-1; D not certain. The V end was cut by 7 bases, the J end by 3 bases, with 16 bases between. The CDR3 totals 15 residues. Germline V lookup: CDR1 SGHVS, CDR2 FQNEAQ. The CDR3 sequence is CASTNQIQSYNEQFF. CDR3 nucleotide sequence: TGTGCCAGCACCAATCAAATTCAGAGCTACAATGAGCAGTTCTTC.

This clonotype was recorded a few times. This chain joins TRBV4-2 and TRBJ2-7; the match to TRBD1 covers 9 bases. The trim removed 3 bases at V and 0 bases at J, leaving 6 bases unmatched. Germline V gives CDR1 LGHNA, CDR2 YNFKEQ. The CDR3 runs to 16 residues. DNA of the CDR3: TGTGCCAGCAGCCAGGGACAGGGAGGGGTCTCCTACGAGCAGTACTTC. Amino acid sequence: CASSQGQGGVSYEQYF.

This clonotype was seen only a few times. The chain links TRBV5-1 to TRBJ2-3; D gene ambiguous. Germline values: CDR1 SGHRS, CDR2 YFSETQ. This CDR3 has 13 residues. Trimming removed 4 bases at V and 4 bases at J, with 10 bases between. The CDR3 here is CASSMGSSDTQYF. DNA for the CDR3: TGCGCCAGCAGCATGGGTAGCTCAGATACGCAGTATTTT.

This clonotype has more than one count but fewer than ten. The chain is built from TRBV20-1 and TRBJ1-1; D is undetermined. This CDR3 has 11 amino acids. Germline CDR1 DFQATT, CDR2 SNEGSKA (reference sequence). The CDR3 DNA reads TGCAGAGCTTCCGCCGCCACTGAAGCTTTCTTT. Its translation: CRASAATEAFF.

The chain uses TRBV24-1 and TRBJ2-7, with D unresolved. Germline assignment: CDR1 KGHDR and CDR2 SFDVKD. This CDR3 comprises 12 residues. V dropped 10 bases and J dropped 0 bases, with 9 bases sitting between them. The CDR3 DNA reads as TGTGCCACAAGTCCGGGCTCCTACGAGCAGTACTTC. It specifies CATSPGSYEQYF.

This clonotype came up a few times. This chain links TRBV18 with TRBJ2-3, with a tentative D call TRBD2 (6 bases). V was clipped by 2 bases and J by 4 bases, with 13 bases between them. Germline CDR1 and CDR2: KGHSH and LQKENI. The CDR3 consists of 15 residues. This CDR3 is CASSPGRDSSDTQYF. The CDR3 coding sequence is TGTGCCAGCTCACCAGGGCGGGATTCGTCAGATACGCAGTATTTT. The complete variable domain, with remaining parts taken from reference TRBV18 and TRBJ2-3, reads NAGVMQNPRHLVRRRGQEARLRCSPMKGHSHVYWYRQLPEEGLKFMVYLQKENIIDESGMPKERFSAEFPKEGPSILRIQQVVRGDSAAYFCASSPGRDSSDTQYFGPGTRLTVL.

The rearrangement links TRBV18 to TRBJ2-4; D gene unclear. The CDR3 loop spans 13 amino acids. Per germline, CDR1 KGHSH and CDR2 LQKENI. Trimming removed 0 bases at V and 5 bases at J, with 5 bases between. DNA for the CDR3: TGTGCCAGCTCACCACCGTCGGAAAACATTCAGTACTTC. Its translation: CASSPPSENIQYF.

The chain employs TRBV5-1 and TRBJ1-1; TRBD1 might be the D (6 bases). V dropped 3 bases and J dropped 4 bases, with 10 bases sitting between them. CDR3 size: 13 residues. Germline V gene lookup returns CDR1 SGHRS and CDR2 YFSETQ. CDR3 protein: CASSYRDGTEAFF. The CDR3 coding sequence is TGCGCCAGCAGCTACAGGGATGGCACTGAAGCTTTCTTT.

A note on this clonotype: The junction departs from the called germline gene at one end, perhaps through a read error. The chain employs TRBV4-3 and TRBJ2-3, with 11 bases that match TRBD1. Germline V CDR1 and CDR2: LGHNA, YSLEER. The CDR3 runs to 15 residues. CDR3 in amino acids: CVSQRTGGRTDTQYF. DNA for the CDR3: TGCGTCAGCCAGAGGACAGGGGGCCGCACAGATACGCAGTATTTT.

This chain links TRBV7-2 with TRBJ2-7; tentatively, D is TRBD1 (5 bases). The CDR3 spans 13 residues. With 11 bases removed from V and 2 bases from J, the gap between germline ends came to 16 bases. Germline V gene sequence: CDR1 SGHTA, CDR2 FQGNSA. The CDR3 is CASGQPPTYEQYF. Here the CDR3 DNA reads TGTGCCTCTGGACAACCCCCTACCTACGAGCAGTACTTC.

This clonotype was counted between two and nine times. The V gene is TRBV7-2, the J gene TRBJ2-3, with 9 bases fitting TRBD2. Germline loops: CDR1 SGHTA, CDR2 FQGNSA. The CDR3 loop spans 14 amino acids. V lost 3 bases to trimming and J lost 8 bases; unmatched junction nucleotides: 6. CDR3 nucleotide sequence: TGTGCCAGCAGCTTTAGCGGGGGCCGGGTTACGCAGTATTTT. Translation: CASSFSGGRVTQYF.

The table lists this clonotype with a few counts. This chain links TRBV7-6 with TRBJ2-3; 9 nucleotides line up with TRBD2. The ends lost 4 bases at V and 2 bases at J; junction bases unmatched: 7. This CDR3 is built from 16 residues. Germline V lookup: CDR1 SGHVS, CDR2 FNYEAQ. The CDR3 nucleotides are TGTGCCAGCAGCTCGGGACTAGCCATCGTCACAGATACGCAGTATTTT. Its translation: CASSSGLAIVTDTQYF.